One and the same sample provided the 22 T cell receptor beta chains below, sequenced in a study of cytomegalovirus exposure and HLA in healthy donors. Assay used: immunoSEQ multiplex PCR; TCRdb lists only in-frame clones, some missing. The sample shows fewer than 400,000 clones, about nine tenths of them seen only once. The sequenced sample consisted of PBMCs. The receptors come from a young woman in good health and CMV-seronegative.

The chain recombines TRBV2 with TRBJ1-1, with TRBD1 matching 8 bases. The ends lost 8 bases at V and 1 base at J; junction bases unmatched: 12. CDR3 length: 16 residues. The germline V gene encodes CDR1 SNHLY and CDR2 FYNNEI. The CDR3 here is CASSPPRDRTNTEAFF. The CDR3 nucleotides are TGTGCCAGCTCTCCTCCCCGGGACAGGACGAACACTGAAGCTTTCTTT. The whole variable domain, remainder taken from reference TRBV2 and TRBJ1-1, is EPEVTQTPSHQVTQMGQEVILRCVPISNHLYFYWYRQILGQKVEFLVSFYNNEISEKSEIFDDQFSVERPDGSNFTLKIRSTKLEDSAMYFCASSPPRDRTNTEAFFGQGTRLTVV.

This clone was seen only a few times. The CDR3 loop reads CASSAVGQGSGYTF. As DNA, the CDR3 is TGTGCCAGCAGCGCCGTCGGACAGGGGTCTGGCTACACCTTC. V and J are TRBV7-6 and TRBJ1-2, with 9 bases that match TRBD1. The germline V gene has CDR1 SGHVS and CDR2 FNYEAQ. V trimming: 5 bases; J trimming: 7 bases; junction bases outside the gene matches: 8. The CDR3 is made up of 14 amino acids.

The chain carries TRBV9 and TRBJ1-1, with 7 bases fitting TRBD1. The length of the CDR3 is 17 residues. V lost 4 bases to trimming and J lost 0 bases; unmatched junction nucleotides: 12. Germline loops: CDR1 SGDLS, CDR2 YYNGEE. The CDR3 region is CASSPQTTGSMNTEAFF. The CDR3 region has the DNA TGTGCCAGCAGCCCCCAAACGACAGGGTCTATGAACACTGAAGCTTTCTTT. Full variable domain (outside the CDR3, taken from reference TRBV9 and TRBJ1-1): DSGVTQTPKHLITATGQRVTLRCSPRSGDLSVYWYQQSLDQGLQFLIQYYNGEERAKGNILERFSAQQFPDLHSELNLSSLELGDSALYFCASSPQTTGSMNTEAFFGQGTRLTVV.

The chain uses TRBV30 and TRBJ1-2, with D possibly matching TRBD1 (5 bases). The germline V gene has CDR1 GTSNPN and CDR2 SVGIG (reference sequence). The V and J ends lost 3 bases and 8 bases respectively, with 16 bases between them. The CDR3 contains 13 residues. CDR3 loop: CAWSPGGALGYTF. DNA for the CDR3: TGTGCCTGGAGCCCGGGGGGAGCGTTGGGCTACACCTTC.

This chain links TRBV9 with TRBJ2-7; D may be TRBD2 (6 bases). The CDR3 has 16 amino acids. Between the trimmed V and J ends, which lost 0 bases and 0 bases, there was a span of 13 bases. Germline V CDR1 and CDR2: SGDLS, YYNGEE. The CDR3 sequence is CASSVGVGGSSYEQYF. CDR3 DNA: TGTGCCAGCAGCGTAGGGGTGGGAGGTAGCTCCTACGAGCAGTACTTC.

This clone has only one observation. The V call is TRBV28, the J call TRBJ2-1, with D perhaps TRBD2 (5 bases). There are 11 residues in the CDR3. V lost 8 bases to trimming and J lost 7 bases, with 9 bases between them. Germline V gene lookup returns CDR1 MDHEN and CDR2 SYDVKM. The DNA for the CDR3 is TGTGCCAGCGGCGAGGGTAATGAGCAGTTCTTC. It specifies CASGEGNEQFF.

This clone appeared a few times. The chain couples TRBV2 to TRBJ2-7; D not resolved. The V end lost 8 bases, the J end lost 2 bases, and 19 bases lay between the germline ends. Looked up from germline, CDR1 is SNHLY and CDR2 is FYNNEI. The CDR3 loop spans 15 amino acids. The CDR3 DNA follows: TGTGCCAGCTCTCCCGATCCGGGTTCCCCCTACGAGCAGTACTTC. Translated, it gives CASSPDPGSPYEQYF.

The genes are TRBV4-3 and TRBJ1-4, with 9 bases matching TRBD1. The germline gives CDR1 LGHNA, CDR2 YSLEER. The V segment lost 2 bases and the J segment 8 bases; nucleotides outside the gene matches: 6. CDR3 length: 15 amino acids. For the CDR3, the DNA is TGCGCCAGCAGCCAAATGGGGACAGGGTGGGAAAAACTGTTTTTT. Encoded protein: CASSQMGTGWEKLFF.

The CDR3 DNA reads TGTGCCAGCAGCTTAGTGGGACTAGCGGGAGTATCAGATACGCAGTATTTT. It is translated as CASSLVGLAGVSDTQYF. This chain uses TRBV7-8 with TRBJ2-3; 14 nucleotides align to TRBD2. Germline CDR1 and CDR2: SGHVS and FQNEAQ. With 1 base clipped from V and 4 bases from J, the junction kept 4 bases outside the gene matches. This CDR3 region has 17 residues.

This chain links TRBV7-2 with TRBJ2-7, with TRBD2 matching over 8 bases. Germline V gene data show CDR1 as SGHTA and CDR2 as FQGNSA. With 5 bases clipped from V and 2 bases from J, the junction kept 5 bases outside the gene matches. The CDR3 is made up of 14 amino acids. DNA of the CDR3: TGTGCCAGCAGCCCCGGGGGGGGGACCTACGAGCAGTACTTC. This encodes CASSPGGGTYEQYF.

The CDR3 nucleotides read TGCGCCAGCAGCCAGGGACAGGGAAATCAGCCCCAGCATTTT. This encodes CASSQGQGNQPQHF. The V gene is TRBV4-3, the J gene TRBJ1-5; 9 nucleotides agree with TRBD1. The CDR3 covers 14 residues. Germline V gene lookup returns CDR1 LGHNA and CDR2 YSLEER. J was trimmed by 4 bases and V by 3 bases; bases with no gene match: 1.

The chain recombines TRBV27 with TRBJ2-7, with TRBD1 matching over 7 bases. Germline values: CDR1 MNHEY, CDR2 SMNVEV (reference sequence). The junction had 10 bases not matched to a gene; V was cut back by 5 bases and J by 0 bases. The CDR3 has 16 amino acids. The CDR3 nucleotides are TGTGCCAGCAGTCCATCACAGGGGACATACTCCTACGAGCAGTACTTC. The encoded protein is CASSPSQGTYSYEQYF.

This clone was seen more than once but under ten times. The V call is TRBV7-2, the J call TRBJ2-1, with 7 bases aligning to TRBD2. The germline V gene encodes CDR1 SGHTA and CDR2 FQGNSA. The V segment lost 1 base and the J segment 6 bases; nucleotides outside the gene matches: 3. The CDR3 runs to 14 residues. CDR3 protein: CASSLGLARNEQFF. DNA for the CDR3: TGTGCCAGCAGCTTAGGACTAGCTCGCAATGAGCAGTTCTTC.

The CDR3 spells CASIRDRRVFF. In DNA, the CDR3 is TGTGCCAGCATTCGGGACAGGAGGGTTTTCTTT. The chain couples TRBV27 to TRBJ1-1; 8 bases are a match to TRBD1. Germline CDR1 reads MNHEY; CDR2 reads SMNVEV (reference sequence). The CDR3 has 11 residues. The V and J ends lost 7 bases and 13 bases, in that order; junction bases with no gene match: 8.

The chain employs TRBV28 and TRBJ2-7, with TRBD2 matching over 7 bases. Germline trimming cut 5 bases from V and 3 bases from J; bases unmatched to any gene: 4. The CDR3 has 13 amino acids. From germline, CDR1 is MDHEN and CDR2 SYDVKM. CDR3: CASSLADRYEQYF. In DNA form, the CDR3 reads TGTGCCAGCAGTCTAGCGGACCGCTACGAGCAGTACTTC. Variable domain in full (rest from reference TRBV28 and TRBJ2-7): DVKVTQSSRYLVKRTGEKVFLECVQDMDHENMFWYRQDPGLGLRLIYFSYDVKMKEKGDIPEGYSVSREKKERFSLILESASTNQTSMYLCASSLADRYEQYFGPGTRLTVT.

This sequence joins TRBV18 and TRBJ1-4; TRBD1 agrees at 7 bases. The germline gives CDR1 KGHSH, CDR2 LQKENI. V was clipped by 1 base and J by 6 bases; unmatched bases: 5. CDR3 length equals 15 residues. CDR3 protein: CASSPRQGGDEKLFF. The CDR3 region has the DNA TGTGCCAGCTCACCACGACAGGGAGGCGATGAAAAACTGTTTTTT.

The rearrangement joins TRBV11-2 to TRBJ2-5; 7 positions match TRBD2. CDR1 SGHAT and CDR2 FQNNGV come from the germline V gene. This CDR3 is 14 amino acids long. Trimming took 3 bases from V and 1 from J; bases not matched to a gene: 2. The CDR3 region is CASSLSGAQETQYF. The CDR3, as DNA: TGTGCCAGCAGCTTGAGCGGGGCCCAAGAGACCCAGTACTTC. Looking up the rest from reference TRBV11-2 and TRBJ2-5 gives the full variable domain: EAGVAQSPRYKIIEKRQSVAFWCNPISGHATLYWYQQILGQGPKLLIQFQNNGVVDDSQLPKDRFSAERLKGVDSTLKIQPAKLEDSAVYLCASSLSGAQETQYFGPGTRLLVL.

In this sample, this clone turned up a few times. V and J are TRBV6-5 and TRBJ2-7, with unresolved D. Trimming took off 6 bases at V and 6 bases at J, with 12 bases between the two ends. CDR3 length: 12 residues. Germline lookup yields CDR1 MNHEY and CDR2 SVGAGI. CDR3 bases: TGTGCCAGCAGGTCCTACAGTCGCGAGCAGTACTTC. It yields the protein CASRSYSREQYF.

CDR3 DNA sequence: TGTGCCTGGAGCCAGACAAACTACAATGAGCAGTTCTTC. Translating it yields CAWSQTNYNEQFF. The chain has TRBV30 and TRBJ2-1; D is unclear. This CDR3 comprises 13 residues. CDR1 and CDR2 (germline): GTSNPN, SVGIG (reference sequence). Trimming stripped 3 bases from V and 3 bases from J, with 9 bases between.

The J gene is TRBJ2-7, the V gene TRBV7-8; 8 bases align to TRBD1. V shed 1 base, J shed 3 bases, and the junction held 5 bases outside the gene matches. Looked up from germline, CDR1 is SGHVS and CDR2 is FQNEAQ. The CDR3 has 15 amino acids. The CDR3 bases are TGTGCCAGCAGCTTAGAGGCAGGGGGCCTCTACGAGCAGTACTTC. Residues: CASSLEAGGLYEQYF.

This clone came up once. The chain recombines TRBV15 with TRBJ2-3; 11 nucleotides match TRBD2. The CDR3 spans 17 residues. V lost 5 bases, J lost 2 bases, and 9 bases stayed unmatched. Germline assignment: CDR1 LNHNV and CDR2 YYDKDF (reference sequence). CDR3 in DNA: TGTGCCACCAGCCTGGGACTAGCGGCTACGACCACAGATACGCAGTATTTT. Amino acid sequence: CATSLGLAATTTDTQYF.

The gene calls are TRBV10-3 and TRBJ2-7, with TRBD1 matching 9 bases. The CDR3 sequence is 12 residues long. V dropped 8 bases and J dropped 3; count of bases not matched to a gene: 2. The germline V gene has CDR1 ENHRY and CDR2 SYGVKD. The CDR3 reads CAIQDRGYEQYF. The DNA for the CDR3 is TGTGCCATCCAGGACAGGGGCTACGAGCAGTACTTC.